This T cell receptor (beta chain) was captured by sequencing in a study of T cells in narcolepsy. Study context: Healthy controls were enrolled alongside patients with narcolepsy type 1 or type 2. Study-level points and caveats: Autoreactive HCRT-specific and TRIB2-specific clonotypes were marked in same-patient CSF-versus-blood CD4+ comparisons. Autoreactive clonotypes reportedly recurred in blood of same and different patients, not controls. Some memory CD4+ repertoires had no autoreactive clone sequences.

This clone showed up just once. Its antigen is unknown. Clones were sequenced by immunoSEQ multiplex PCR, and TCRdb holds only the in-frame ones, with some missing. The data show 30,000 or so clones, with approximately 83% seen just once and around 0.85% held by the top ten. Trimming removed 8 bases at V and 1 base at J, with 11 bases between. The V gene's germline CDR1 is SNHLY and CDR2 FYNNEI. CDR3 length equals 13 residues. The sequencing sample was made of CD45RA- memory CD4+ T cells from PBMCs. This receptor was obtained from a human donor with narcolepsy. This chain uses TRBV2 with TRBJ1-1; D remains unclear. As DNA, the CDR3 is TGTGCCAGCCGACACGGTCGGAACACTGAAGCTTTCTTT. Encoded protein: CASRHGRNTEAFF.